A selection of T cell receptor beta chains follows, all from one sample in a study of shared clonotypes between healthy human individuals. Only in-frame clones appear in the TCRdb table, and some are missing; sequencing was by immunoSEQ multiplex PCR. The sample yields around 1,900,000 clones, 93% seen once. Input material: naive CD8+ T cells from PBMCs. The source of these receptors is a man between 18 and 29 years old in good health. Some clones in this sample may be carry-over from other donors' samples. Each CDR3 is given with its conserved first and last residue. The D gene is left open where the match is weak. Size is stated for part of the rows, as once, few or many counts, or as a class when the clone is expanded.

d_gene | j_gene | v_gene | abundance | len | CDR3aa | CDR3nt
- | TRBJ2-2 | TRBV27 | - | 16 | CASKTRTYIGAGELFF | TGTGCCAGCAAGACCCGGACTTACATCGGGGCCGGGGAGCTGTTTTTT
- | TRBJ1-5 | TRBV7-8 | - | 12 | CASTSSNQPQHF | TGTGCCAGCACAAGTAGCAATCAGCCCCAGCATTTT
- | TRBJ2-1 | TRBV19 | - | 17 | CASSIPGVRVSDNEQFF | TGTGCCAGTAGTATTCCAGGTGTCAGGGTGTCGGACAATGAGCAGTTCTTC
- | TRBJ2-3 | TRBV7-3 | - | 18 | CASSQYGTLYTRTDTQYF | TGTGCCAGCAGCCAGTACGGGACACTCTATACCCGCACAGATACGCAGTATTTT
TRBD1 | TRBJ1-1 | TRBV19 | - | 15 | CASSDRGGLSTEAFF | TGTGCCAGTAGTGACCGAGGGGGCTTGAGCACTGAAGCTTTCTTT
- | TRBJ1-2 | TRBV9 | - | 15 | CASSVSGTGNYGYTF | TGTGCCAGCAGCGTGAGTGGGACTGGGAACTATGGCTACACCTTC
TRBD1 | TRBJ2-1 | TRBV9 | - | 15 | CASSPAGTGGNEQFF | TGTGCCAGCAGCCCAGCGGGGACAGGGGGCAATGAGCAGTTCTTC
TRBD1 | TRBJ2-1 | TRBV9 | - | 16 | CASSVAAGGLYNEQFF | TGTGCCAGCAGCGTAGCGGCAGGGGGTCTCTACAATGAGCAGTTCTTC
- | TRBJ2-7 | TRBV9 | - | 15 | CASSVGGAPGGEQYF | TGTGCCAGCAGCGTTGGAGGGGCTCCTGGGGGCGAGCAGTACTTC
- | TRBJ2-4 | TRBV28 | - | 14 | CASSSRAAKNIQYF | TGTGCCAGCAGCTCCCGGGCAGCCAAAAACATTCAGTACTTC
- | TRBJ2-7 | TRBV5-1 | - | 16 | CASSLFGEPSSYEQYF | TGCGCCAGCAGCTTGTTTGGAGAACCTTCCTCCTACGAGCAGTACTTC
- | TRBJ2-7 | TRBV28 | - | 15 | CASSLGSGASYEQYF | TGTGCCAGCAGTTTGGGATCGGGGGCCTCCTACGAGCAGTACTTC
TRBD1 | TRBJ2-7 | TRBV4-1 | once | 16 | CASSLGAGTGGYEQYF | TGCGCCAGCAGCCTGGGGGCCGGGACAGGGGGCTACGAGCAGTACTTC
TRBD1 | TRBJ1-2 | TRBV15 | - | 16 | CATSLRGTGLSYGYTF | TGTGCCACCAGTCTACGGGGGACAGGGCTTTCCTATGGCTACACCTTC
TRBD2 | TRBJ2-5 | TRBV2 | - | 18 | CASTLLAGGGERQETQYF | TGTGCCAGCACGCTTCTAGCGGGAGGTGGGGAACGACAAGAGACCCAGTACTTC
- | TRBJ1-2 | TRBV21-1 | - | 17 | CASSKDGSGNRLYGYTF | TGTGCCAGCAGCAAAGATGGTTCCGGAAACAGATTGTATGGCTACACCTTC
- | TRBJ1-5 | TRBV4-3 | - | 15 | CASSQEAYSNQPQHF | TGCGCCAGCAGCCAAGAGGCATATAGCAATCAGCCCCAGCATTTT
- | TRBJ2-1 | TRBV6-1 | - | 16 | CASSGGPLPRYNEQFF | TGTGCCAGCAGTGGTGGCCCCCTCCCCAGGTACAATGAGCAGTTCTTC
- | TRBJ2-1 | TRBV4-1 | - | 16 | CASSQEALQVYNEQFF | TGCGCCAGCAGCCAAGAAGCACTCCAAGTATACAATGAGCAGTTCTTC
- | TRBJ2-7 | TRBV6-5 | - | 13 | CASSSDSSYEQYF | TGTGCCAGCAGTTCGGACAGCTCCTACGAGCAGTACTTC
- | TRBJ2-6 | TRBV27 | - | 17 | CASSLRGPFGGANVLTF | TGTGCCAGCAGTTTACGCGGGCCCTTCGGTGGGGCCAACGTCCTGACTTTC
TRBD2 | TRBJ2-7 | TRBV13 | - | 16 | CASSQGASGRYYEQYF | TGTGCCAGCAGCCAGGGCGCTAGCGGGAGGTACTACGAGCAGTACTTC
- | TRBJ1-3 | TRBV28 | - | 13 | CASSLWVGNTIYF | TGTGCCAGCAGTTTGTGGGTTGGAAACACCATATATTTT
- | TRBJ2-1 | TRBV9 | - | 14 | CASSGLSSYNEQFF | TGTGCCAGCAGCGGGCTGAGCTCCTACAATGAGCAGTTCTTC
TRBD2 | TRBJ2-1 | TRBV4-1 | - | 16 | CASSGSPSGFYNEQFF | TGCGCCAGCTCAGGAAGTCCTAGCGGGTTTTACAATGAGCAGTTCTTC
- | TRBJ1-2 | TRBV19 | once | 13 | CASSMTENYGYTF | TGTGCCAGTAGTATGACAGAAAACTATGGCTACACCTTC
- | TRBJ2-3 | TRBV9 | - | 14 | CASSPNSRTDTQYF | TGTGCCAGCAGCCCAAACAGTCGAACAGATACGCAGTATTTT
- | TRBJ2-7 | TRBV13 | once | 15 | CASSESRDTRYEQYF | TGTGCCAGCAGCGAATCCCGGGACACACGCTACGAGCAGTACTTC
TRBD1 | TRBJ2-3 | TRBV4-2 | - | 19 | CASSLYYYSGQGITDTQYF | TGTGCCAGCAGCCTGTATTACTATTCGGGACAGGGGATCACAGATACGCAGTATTTT
TRBD1 | TRBJ2-2 | TRBV7-9 | - | 14 | CASSPRGITGELFF | TGTGCCAGCAGCCCCAGGGGGATCACCGGGGAGCTGTTTTTT
- | TRBJ2-6 | TRBV29-1 | - | 14 | CSVDLGTGANVLTF | TGCAGCGTTGACTTGGGAACTGGGGCCAACGTCCTGACTTTC
TRBD2 | TRBJ2-7 | TRBV4-1 | once | 19 | CASSQGPGTSGSFSYEQYF | TGCGCCAGCAGCCAAGGACCAGGGACTAGCGGGAGTTTCTCCTACGAGCAGTACTTC
TRBD1 | TRBJ2-7 | TRBV6-1 | - | 20 | CASSAPGPGQGVRSSYEQYF | TGTGCCAGCAGTGCACCGGGGCCGGGACAGGGGGTGAGGAGCTCCTACGAGCAGTACTTC
- | TRBJ2-7 | TRBV14 | - | 17 | CASSQEGVGSFAYEQYF | TGTGCCAGCAGCCAAGAGGGGGTTGGGAGTTTCGCCTACGAGCAGTACTTC
TRBD2 | TRBJ2-5 | TRBV29-1 | once | 22 | CSVVVGIFSAFGGRAEQETQYF | TGCAGCGTTGTTGTTGGAATCTTTAGCGCGTTCGGCGGGAGGGCCGAGCAAGAGACCCAGTACTTC
TRBD2 | TRBJ2-2 | TRBV28 | - | 15 | CASSFWRESTGELFF | TGTGCCAGCAGTTTTTGGCGGGAGTCCACCGGGGAGCTGTTTTTT
- | TRBJ2-2 | TRBV11-2 | - | 16 | CASSSHVPAEPGELFF | TGTGCCAGCAGCTCCCACGTCCCGGCTGAACCCGGGGAGCTGTTTTTT
- | TRBJ1-1 | TRBV5-1 | - | 17 | CASSSPRDRQTNTEAFF | TGCGCCAGCAGCTCCCCCCGGGACCGCCAGACGAACACTGAAGCTTTCTTT
- | TRBJ2-5 | TRBV6-5 | - | 14 | CASSTIQGWETQYF | TGTGCCAGCAGTACGATACAGGGTTGGGAGACCCAGTACTTC
TRBD1 | TRBJ1-1 | TRBV15 | - | 14 | CATSSRGLDTEAFF | TGTGCCACCAGTAGTAGGGGGCTGGACACTGAAGCTTTCTTT
- | TRBJ1-5 | TRBV7-2 | - | 17 | CASSLAGGHEGNQPQHF | TGTGCCAGCAGCTTAGCAGGAGGTCACGAGGGCAATCAGCCCCAGCATTTT
TRBD2 | TRBJ2-1 | TRBV4-1 | - | 18 | CASSQGPFLAGGYREQFF | TGCGCCAGCAGCCAAGGACCGTTTCTAGCGGGAGGATATCGGGAGCAGTTCTTC
TRBD1 | TRBJ1-2 | TRBV28 | - | 18 | CASSFFRDRVWGNYGYTF | TGTGCCAGCAGTTTTTTTCGGGACAGGGTTTGGGGTAACTATGGCTACACCTTC
- | TRBJ2-5 | TRBV20-1 | - | 11 | CSAGPQETQYF | TGCAGTGCCGGCCCCCAGGAGACCCAGTACTTC
TRBD1 | TRBJ2-5 | TRBV7-2 | - | 16 | CASSLFGTGGQETQYF | TGTGCCAGCAGCTTATTCGGGACAGGGGGACAAGAGACCCAGTACTTC
- | TRBJ2-1 | TRBV5-5 | - | 15 | CASSLTPSIFNEQFF | TGTGCCAGCAGCTTGACCCCCAGCATATTCAATGAGCAGTTCTTC
TRBD2 | TRBJ2-1 | TRBV10-3 | - | 17 | CAISHWAVAGTYNEQFF | TGTGCCATCAGTCACTGGGCGGTAGCGGGAACGTACAATGAGCAGTTCTTC
TRBD1 | TRBJ1-5 | TRBV4-2 | - | 18 | CASSQEFPRTGVGEPQHF | TGTGCCAGCAGCCAAGAATTTCCGAGGACAGGGGTGGGAGAGCCCCAGCATTTT
TRBD1 | TRBJ1-2 | TRBV27 | - | 15 | CASSTRDRGTYGYTF | TGTGCCAGCAGTACACGGGACAGGGGGACCTATGGCTACACCTTC
TRBD2 | TRBJ2-3 | TRBV15 | once | 16 | CATSISRTSGTDTQYF | TGTGCCACCAGCATAAGCAGGACTAGCGGGACAGATACGCAGTATTTT
- | TRBJ2-4 | TRBV7-8 | - | 14 | CASSTRDAINIQYF | TGTGCCAGCAGCACCCGGGACGCCATAAACATTCAGTACTTC
- | TRBJ1-2 | TRBV19 | - | 16 | CASSIGFPGRVDGYTF | TGTGCCAGTAGTATTGGTTTCCCGGGGAGAGTCGATGGCTACACCTTC
TRBD2 | TRBJ2-1 | TRBV2 | once | 14 | CASRMGLAYNEQFF | TGTGCCAGCAGGATGGGACTAGCCTACAATGAGCAGTTCTTC
TRBD1 | TRBJ2-4 | TRBV19 | - | 15 | CASTLARGQGNIQYF | TGTGCCAGTACCCTAGCGCGGGGACAGGGCAACATTCAGTACTTC
- | TRBJ2-3 | TRBV7-9 | - | 17 | CASSLAWSGESTDTQYF | TGTGCCAGCAGCTTAGCATGGTCGGGCGAAAGCACAGATACGCAGTATTTT
TRBD1 | TRBJ2-6 | TRBV13 | - | 20 | CASSEGPPGQGISGANVLTF | TGTGCCAGCAGCGAAGGCCCCCCGGGACAGGGTATCTCTGGGGCCAACGTCCTGACTTTC
- | TRBJ2-1 | TRBV28 | once | 15 | CASSLYYGRYNEQFF | TGTGCCAGCAGTTTGTATTATGGCCGGTACAATGAGCAGTTCTTC
TRBD2 | TRBJ2-1 | TRBV4-1 | - | 16 | CASSQGLAGPMGEQFF | TGCGCCAGCAGCCAAGGACTAGCGGGACCCATGGGAGAGCAGTTCTTC
- | TRBJ2-7 | TRBV4-3 | - | 15 | CASSQETHPPYEQYF | TGCGCCAGCAGCCAAGAAACTCACCCCCCCTACGAGCAGTACTTC